This paragraph reports one TCR beta chain. This record comes from a study of blood T cell repertoires in COVID-19. During active infection, Seattle patients enrolled and were then monitored through disease. CDR3 length: 14 residues. The V gene's germline CDR1 is SGHNT and CDR2 YENEEA. The V gene lost 1 base and the J gene lost 6 bases, with 12 bases spanning the gap. Using immunoSEQ multiplex PCR, the repertoire was profiled, and TCRdb retains in-frame clones only, with some absent. The data contain more than 350,000 clones, 89% of them singletons. The material sequenced was peripheral blood. The TCR was taken from a woman in her twenties or thirties with COVID-19, enrolled during active disease. The genes are TRBV11-3 and TRBJ1-2; TRBD1 is a possible D gene (5 bases). The CDR3 coding sequence is TGTGCCAGCAGCTTAGGGCCTGGGGCCAATGGCTACACCTTC. Amino acid sequence: CASSLGPGANGYTF.